The present entry profiles one TCR beta chain with its context. Its antigen is undetermined. This specimen belongs to a study of cytomegalovirus exposure and HLA in healthy donors. About the study: One earlier analysis, a look at roughly 180 million T cells, found fewer than 140 million unique TCR beta sequences.

Germline V gene data show CDR1 as SGHDN and CDR2 as FVKESK. V lost 4 bases and J lost 10, with 23 bases in between. CDR3 length: 16 residues. Vbeta (60) and Jbeta (13) primers were used in the PCR. Produced via immunoSEQ multiplex PCR; TCRdb's table is partial and in-frame only. This sample has about 180,000 clones; 77% occur once, and the top ten carry around 3.4%. The study, taken as a whole, reports: For cytomegalovirus status, the classifier reportedly gave diagnoses with high specificity and sensitivity. Cytomegalovirus-associated TCR beta chains were listed, numbering 164. Common viral pathogens (according to a later analysis) appeared linked to several of the most significant clusters.

V is TRBV14 and J is TRBJ2-1; D perhaps matches TRBD2 (7 bases). The sequencing input was PBMCs. The sequence derives from a woman aged 55-75 years in good health and CMV-seropositive. This CDR3 is CASSPPWGGALWEQFF. The CDR3 region has the DNA TGTGCCAGCAGCCCCCCCTGGGGGGGGGCCTTATGGGAGCAGTTCTTC.